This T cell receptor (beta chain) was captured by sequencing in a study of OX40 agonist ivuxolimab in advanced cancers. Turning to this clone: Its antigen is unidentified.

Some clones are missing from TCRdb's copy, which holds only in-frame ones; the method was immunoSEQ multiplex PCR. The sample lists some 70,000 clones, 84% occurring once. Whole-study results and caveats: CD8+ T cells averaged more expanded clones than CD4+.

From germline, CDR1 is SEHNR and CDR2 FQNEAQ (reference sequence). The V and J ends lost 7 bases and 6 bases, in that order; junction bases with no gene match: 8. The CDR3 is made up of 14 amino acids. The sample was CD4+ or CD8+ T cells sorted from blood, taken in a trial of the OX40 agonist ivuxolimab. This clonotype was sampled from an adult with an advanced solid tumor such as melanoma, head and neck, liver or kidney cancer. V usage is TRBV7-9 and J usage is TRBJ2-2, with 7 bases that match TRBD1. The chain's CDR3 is CASIQQGWAGELFF. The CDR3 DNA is TGTGCCAGCATCCAACAGGGGTGGGCCGGGGAGCTGTTTTTT.